This T cell receptor (beta chain) was recorded in a study of a mutant IDH1 vaccine in newly diagnosed glioma. About the research overall: The first vaccination came 4-6 weeks after radiotherapy alone, or with temozolomide cycles. Earlier therapy was either radiotherapy, temozolomide, or both, and most got both. Mean patient age was approximately 39 years; roughly 62% were male and approximately 38% female.

Specified time point: week 11, during vaccination. Vaccine doses each comprised 300 ug of mutant IDH1 20-mer peptide, with topical imiquimod. The astrocytomas were IDH1-mutant, ATRX-negative, and WHO grade 3 or 4. Profiling relied on immunoSEQ multiplex PCR, and the TCRdb table lists in-frame clones only, not all of them. There are under 55,000 clones in the sample; 90% to 95% occur only once, and more than 2% lies in the top ten. Concerning this clone itself: Its specificity is not known.

V gave up 7 bases and J gave up 2 bases; unmatched junction bases: 7. Looked up from germline, CDR1 is WNHNN and CDR2 is SYGVQD (reference sequence). This CDR3 contains 14 residues. The receptor was isolated from a man in his fifties or sixties with glioma. The sample was PBMCs, taken from a glioma patient whose treatment included an IDH1 peptide vaccine. V is TRBV10-1 and J is TRBJ2-7; 8 bases agree with TRBD2. The CDR3 region is CASNSKGLAYEQYF. The CDR3 nucleotides are TGCGCCAGCAACTCAAAGGGACTAGCCTACGAGCAGTACTTC.